The 25 T cell receptor beta chains below come from one sample, sequenced in a study of T cell responses to AZD1222 COVID-19 vaccine. TCRdb keeps only in-frame clones here, not all; method: immunoSEQ multiplex PCR. The table records about 150,000 clones, roughly 92% of them present only once. The material was peripheral blood, obtained on day 0 of AZD1222 vaccination. The receptors stem from an adult in good health.

This clone was picked up a small number of times. The DNA of the CDR3 is TGTGCCAGCAGCTCCGGACAGGGCCACGAGCAGTACTTC. As protein: CASSSGQGHEQYF. V and J are TRBV7-9 and TRBJ2-7, with TRBD1 identical over 8 bases. In germline, CDR1 is SEHNR, CDR2 FQNEAQ (reference sequence). The trim removed 4 bases at V and 5 bases at J, leaving 4 bases unmatched. The CDR3 loop spans 13 amino acids.

This clone was recorded only once. The gene calls are TRBV5-4 and TRBJ2-5; D gene unclear. Germline CDR1 SGHNT, CDR2 YYREEE (reference sequence). The CDR3 is made up of 14 amino acids. Trimming left V 2 bases short and J 2 bases short, with 10 bases between. The CDR3 sequence: CASSLNGIQETQYF. The CDR3 DNA reads as TGTGCCAGCAGCTTAAACGGAATTCAAGAGACCCAGTACTTC. The whole variable domain, filled in from reference TRBV5-4 and TRBJ2-5, reads ETGVTQSPTHLIKTRGQQVTLRCSSQSGHNTVSWYQQALGQGPQFIFQYYREEENGRGNFPPRFSGLQFPNYSSELNVNALELDDSALYLCASSLNGIQETQYFGPGTRLLVL.

A word on this clone: This sample includes further DNA sequences coding for the same CDR3. This chain links TRBV9 with TRBJ2-3; tentatively, D is TRBD1 or TRBD2 (5 bases each). CDR3 size: 15 residues. Deletions cut 4 bases from V and 2 bases from J, with 14 bases between. The germline CDR1 and CDR2 sequences are SGDLS and YYNGEE. The CDR3 nucleotides read TGTGCCAGCAGCTTTCGGGACGGTAACACAGATACGCAGTATTTT. Its protein product is CASSFRDGNTDTQYF.

The V call is TRBV19, the J call TRBJ1-5, with D unresolved. From germline, CDR1 is LNHDA and CDR2 SQIVND (reference sequence). This CDR3 comprises 14 residues. The V gene lost 3 bases and the J gene lost 3 bases, with 9 bases spanning the gap. The CDR3 coding sequence is TGTGCCAGTAGTATGGGTCAGGACAATCAGCCCCAGCATTTT. Its translation: CASSMGQDNQPQHF.

CDR3 sequence reads: CATSAEALDTQYF. The DNA for the CDR3 is TGTGCCACCAGTGCGGAAGCTCTGGATACGCAGTATTTT. The V gene is TRBV24-1, the J gene TRBJ2-3; D is unclear. The length of the CDR3 is 13 residues. Germline V gene data show CDR1 as KGHDR and CDR2 as SFDVKD. With 5 bases removed from V and 6 bases from J, the gap between germline ends came to 11 bases.

This clone has a single count. CDR3 residues: CASSIGSTDTQYF. DNA of the CDR3: TGTGCCAGTAGTATTGGGAGCACAGATACGCAGTATTTT. The chain employs TRBV19 and TRBJ2-3; D unclear. This CDR3 has 13 amino acids. Germline loops: CDR1 LNHDA, CDR2 SQIVND (reference sequence). Trimming removed 3 bases from V and 0 bases from J, with 4 bases in between.

The V call is TRBV25-1, the J call TRBJ1-1, with a possible D match to TRBD1 (5 bases). The CDR3 spans 17 residues. V was shortened by 5 bases and J by 0 bases, with 19 bases between the two germline ends. The germline V gene has CDR1 MGHDK and CDR2 SYGVNS. The CDR3 DNA is TGTGCCAGCAGTAACCAGGGCTTTGGAAACATGAACACTGAAGCTTTCTTT. This sequence encodes CASSNQGFGNMNTEAFF. Full variable domain (remainder filled in from reference TRBV25-1 and TRBJ1-1): EADIYQTPRYLVIGTGKKITLECSQTMGHDKMYWYQQDPGMELHLIHYSYGVNSTEKGDLSSESTVSRIRTEHFPLTLESARPSHTSQYLCASSNQGFGNMNTEAFFGQGTRLTVV.

This chain links TRBV10-3 with TRBJ1-1; possible D gene TRBD1, 6 bases. Germline CDR1 is ENHRY and CDR2 is SYGVKD. V lost 2 bases, J lost 2 bases, and 15 bases lay in between. The CDR3 runs to 16 residues. CDR3 nucleotides: TGTGCCATCAGTGAGATCTTGGGGGGCAAAAACACTGAAGCTTTCTTT. Protein sequence: CAISEILGGKNTEAFF.

The chain links TRBV5-1 to TRBJ1-1; D may be TRBD1 (6 bases). The germline CDR1 and CDR2 sequences are SGHRS and YFSETQ. This CDR3 is built from 14 residues. Trimming took 0 bases from V and 6 from J, leaving 12 bases between them. The CDR3 sequence is CASSLGDITSEAFF. For the CDR3, the DNA is TGCGCCAGCAGCTTGGGGGACATAACCTCTGAAGCTTTCTTT.

This chain connects TRBV12-3 or TRBV12-4 to TRBJ2-7; the D is unclear. This CDR3 has 12 amino acids. Trimming took off 4 bases at V and 0 bases at J, with 4 bases between the two ends. The CDR3 reads CASSSLSYEQYF. The CDR3 DNA sequence: TGTGCCAGCAGTTCGCTCTCCTACGAGCAGTACTTC.

Only one count was recorded for this clone. The rearrangement joins TRBV28 to TRBJ1-2, with TRBD1 matching over 8 bases. The trim removed 4 bases at V and 6 bases at J, leaving 10 bases unmatched. Germline V lookup: CDR1 MDHEN, CDR2 SYDVKM. This CDR3 has 15 residues. The CDR3 region has the DNA TGTGCCAGCAGTTCGTCCGGACAGGGAGGGAATGGCTACACCTTC. Protein sequence: CASSSSGQGGNGYTF.

A single count supports this clone. This chain joins TRBV19 and TRBJ2-7, with TRBD1 matching 9 bases. The CDR3 is made up of 15 amino acids. V was clipped by 3 bases and J by 6 bases; unmatched bases: 9. CDR1 and CDR2 from the germline V gene are LNHDA and SQIVND (reference sequence). The chain's CDR3 is CASSIKGTGPVEQYF. The CDR3 DNA reads as TGTGCCAGTAGTATCAAGGGGACAGGGCCTGTCGAGCAGTACTTC.

The chain has TRBV6-5 and TRBJ2-7; TRBD1 or TRBD2 may be the D gene (6 bases each). The V end was cut by 7 bases, the J end by 4 bases, with 20 bases between. This CDR3 has 15 amino acids. Germline loops: CDR1 MNHEY, CDR2 SVGAGI. The CDR3 DNA sequence: TGTGCCAGCACGGGGAGGCAGGGGATGAAGTACGAGCAGTACTTC. Its protein product is CASTGRQGMKYEQYF.

The chain combines TRBV10-2 with TRBJ2-3; 10 bases match TRBD2. The CDR3 consists of 18 residues. Unmatched junction bases numbered 10, after V lost 0 bases and J lost 4 bases. CDR1 and CDR2 from the germline V gene are WSHSY and SAAADI. The CDR3 nucleotides are TGCGCCAGCAGTGAGTCGTTCGCCCTAGCGGGAGTTTCAGATACGCAGTATTTT. It specifies CASSESFALAGVSDTQYF.

The chain combines TRBV6-1 with TRBJ2-5; 7 nucleotides match TRBD2. Germline V gene lookup returns CDR1 MNHNS and CDR2 SASEGT. The V gene end was trimmed by 3 bases and the J gene end by 2 bases; junction bases not matched to a gene: 6. There are 15 residues in the CDR3. The CDR3: CASSERMGGQETQYF. The CDR3 nucleotides are TGTGCCAGCAGTGAGAGAATGGGGGGGCAAGAGACCCAGTACTTC.

The chain is built from TRBV28 and TRBJ2-1; D gene uncertain. V lost 7 bases and J 5 bases, leaving 18 bases between the germline ends. Germline V lookup: CDR1 MDHEN, CDR2 SYDVKM. The CDR3 is made up of 15 amino acids. In DNA, the CDR3 is TGTGCCAGCAATATCCCGTCATACACTAACAATGAGCAGTTCTTC. Translation gives CASNIPSYTNNEQFF.

The chain is built from TRBV28 and TRBJ1-2; the match to TRBD1 covers 7 bases. Germline CDR1 reads MDHEN; CDR2 reads SYDVKM. The trim removed 8 bases at V and 2 bases at J, leaving 11 bases unmatched. The CDR3 extends over 15 amino acids. In DNA, the CDR3 is TGTGCCAGCCGTAGCAGGGGGTTAGGGAACTATGGCTACACCTTC. It is translated as CASRSRGLGNYGYTF.

The V call is TRBV10-3, the J call TRBJ2-7; 9 bases are shared with TRBD1. CDR1 and CDR2 from the germline V gene are ENHRY and SYGVKD. V was clipped by 4 bases and J by 3 bases; unmatched bases: 7. This CDR3 spans 15 amino acids. The DNA for the CDR3 is TGTGCCATCAGTGGCGGACAGGGGACCGTCTACGAGCAGTACTTC. It specifies CAISGGQGTVYEQYF.

The chain has TRBV10-3 and TRBJ2-2; TRBD2 matches 13 bases. Germline CDR1 is ENHRY and CDR2 is SYGVKD. The ends lost 1 base at V and 3 bases at J; junction bases unmatched: 5. The CDR3 has 18 residues. CDR3 bases: TGTGCCATCAGTGAGTTCAGGACTAGCGGGAGTTACACCGGGGAGCTGTTTTTT. Translation: CAISEFRTSGSYTGELFF.

The V call is TRBV5-6, the J call TRBJ1-1; 7 bases align to TRBD1. Looked up from germline, CDR1 is SGHDT and CDR2 is YYEEEE. CDR3 length: 15 amino acids. Trimming cost V 4 bases and J 3 bases; bases outside gene matches: 9. CDR3 protein: CASSRWGTDYTEAFF. The CDR3 nucleotides are TGTGCCAGCAGCCGCTGGGGGACAGACTACACTGAAGCTTTCTTT.

V is TRBV6-1 and J is TRBJ1-2; D is possibly TRBD1 (6 bases). The CDR3 consists of 13 residues. Trimming shortened V by 2 bases and J by 2 bases, and 6 bases separated the two germline ends. From germline, CDR1 is MNHNS and CDR2 SASEGT. For the CDR3, the DNA is TGTGCCAGCAGTGAAACAGGGAACTATGGCTACACCTTC. This encodes CASSETGNYGYTF.

V usage is TRBV27 and J usage is TRBJ2-7, with D perhaps TRBD2 (5 bases). The germline V and J ends were trimmed by 4 bases and 0 bases, with 16 bases remaining between them. This CDR3 comprises 16 residues. Germline loops: CDR1 MNHEY, CDR2 SMNVEV (reference sequence). As DNA, the CDR3 is TGTGCCAGCAGTTCCGGGAATGACCGACCCTCCTACGAGCAGTACTTC. Translation: CASSSGNDRPSYEQYF.

The rearrangement links TRBV27 to TRBJ1-6; a possible D gene is TRBD1 (5 bases). Trimming removed 6 bases from V and 7 bases from J, with 13 bases in between. The germline gives CDR1 MNHEY, CDR2 SMNVEV (reference sequence). The CDR3 extends over 14 amino acids. The CDR3: CASRGTEGNSPLHF. The CDR3 coding sequence is TGTGCCAGCAGGGGGACGGAGGGAAATTCACCCCTCCACTTT.

The genes are TRBV19 and TRBJ1-6; possible D gene TRBD1, 5 bases. V lost 9 bases and J lost 5, with 11 bases in between. The CDR3 loop spans 13 amino acids. Germline CDR1 is LNHDA and CDR2 is SQIVND (reference sequence). The CDR3 coding sequence is TGTGCCAGCGGGACCGCACATAATTCACCCCTCCACTTT. Amino acid sequence: CASGTAHNSPLHF.

V is TRBV28 and J is TRBJ2-1; D is possibly TRBD2 (5 bases). This CDR3 has 12 amino acids. Germline CDR1 is MDHEN and CDR2 is SYDVKM. V was cut by 3 bases and J by 7 bases, with 7 bases left in between. CDR3 DNA: TGTGCCAGCAGTTTTACGGGGAATGAGCAGTTCTTC. Translating it yields CASSFTGNEQFF. Filled out from reference TRBV28 and TRBJ2-1, the complete variable domain reads DVKVTQSSRYLVKRTGEKVFLECVQDMDHENMFWYRQDPGLGLRLIYFSYDVKMKEKGDIPEGYSVSREKKERFSLILESASTNQTSMYLCASSFTGNEQFFGPGTRLTVL.